This entry describes one T cell receptor (beta chain). The antigen is undetermined. The V and J ends lost 3 bases and 6 bases, in that order; junction bases with no gene match: 1. CDR3 length: 13 residues. Germline V lookup: CDR1 MNHEY, CDR2 SMNVEV (reference sequence). These data come from a study of cytomegalovirus exposure and HLA in healthy donors. Study-level points and caveats: On later analysis, the bulk of CMV-associated TCR beta chains appeared to be HLA-restricted. In terms of immune exposure information, only CMV serostatus was available. An apparent linkage of common viral pathogens to several of the most significant clusters emerged in a later analysis.

60 Vbeta and 13 Jbeta primers were used in PCR. The method was immunoSEQ multiplex PCR; TCRdb's version includes in-frame clones alone and lacks a portion of them. The sample has 250,000 to 350,000 clones, 80% to 90% seen once; the top ten hold about 4%. The clonotype comes from a man in his forties in good health and CMV-seropositive. The rearrangement joins TRBV27 to TRBJ1-2, with 10 nucleotides matching TRBD1. The sequenced sample was PBMCs. CDR3 nucleotide sequence: TGTGCCAGCAGTTTCGGGACAGGGGATGGCTACACCTTC. Its protein product is CASSFGTGDGYTF.